This T cell receptor beta chain was retrieved from a study of T-cell memory formation after mild COVID-19. General observations from the study: Contracting clones from day 15 to 85 showed balanced CD4/CD8; later expanders favored CD4+.

TCRdb analysed the 5' RACE reads with MiXCR anew, one entry per CDR3 protein. The sample includes about 410,000 distinct CDR3 sequences, about 20% of them seen just once. Of note for this clonotype: What it binds is not known.

There are 19 residues in the CDR3. Germline CDR1 SGHRS, CDR2 YFSETQ. V lost 3 bases, J lost 4 bases, and 27 bases lay in between. Sequencing was done on a sample of PBMCs or a T cell subset sorted from them (not recorded which). The V call is TRBV5-1, the J call TRBJ2-3; a possible D gene is TRBD1 (6 bases). This TCR was sampled from a man younger than 35 who had mild COVID-19 (a few samples of this study predate the infection). Cell type and time point are not known. The CDR3 DNA is TGCGCCAGCAGCTGGGTCCACCGGGACACTTTCGTTATCGCAGATACGCAGTATTTT. It codes for CASSWVHRDTFVIADTQYF.